A single sample is the source of the 28 T cell receptor beta chains below, sequenced in a study of human T cells and chemical hapten exposure. This sample's time point: patch test 1, 2 weeks after DPC sensitization. Treatment of the sample: therapeutic diphenylcyclopropenone sensitization with weekly scalp DPC. TCRdb independently ran MiXCR on the RACE reads; one entry per CDR3 protein. The data show around 100,000 distinct CDR3 sequences, 11% seen once. Sequenced material: whole blood, taken in connection with sensitization to the hapten diphenylcyclopropenone (DPC). The receptor source for this set is a woman aged 40 to 49 with alopecia areata. Some clones in this sample may be carry-over from other donors' samples.

This clonotype was seen repeatedly, ten times or more. CDR3 DNA sequence: TGTGCCAGCAGCCAAGATTTTTCGAAATACAGCACTGAAGCTTTCTTT. Its protein product is CASSQDFSKYSTEAFF. V usage is TRBV14 and J usage is TRBJ1-1; no firm D call. Germline lookup yields CDR1 SGHDN and CDR2 FVKESK. The CDR3 consists of 16 residues. Trimming shortened V by 0 bases and J by 4 bases, and 15 bases separated the two germline ends.

This clonotype was detected a few times. The chain couples TRBV20-1 to TRBJ1-2; the D is unclear. The CDR3 extends over 15 amino acids. Trimming stripped 3 bases from V and 8 bases from J, with 22 bases between. Germline loops: CDR1 DFQATT, CDR2 SNEGSKA (reference sequence). The CDR3 DNA sequence: TGCAGTGCTAGTATGACCGGCATTACTGGCGAGGGCTACACCTTC. The encoded protein is CSASMTGITGEGYTF.

This clonotype was found a few times. The rearrangement links TRBV18 to TRBJ1-5, with 8 bases identical to TRBD1. The trim removed 5 bases at V and 6 bases at J, leaving 3 bases unmatched. The CDR3 covers 13 residues. CDR1 KGHSH and CDR2 LQKENI come from the germline V gene. The CDR3 spells CASSTDRGQPQHF. CDR3 coding DNA: TGTGCCAGCTCAACCGACAGGGGTCAGCCCCAGCATTTT.

This clonotype was counted at least ten times. The genes are TRBV7-9 and TRBJ1-1; D is possibly TRBD1 (5 bases). Germline V gene lookup returns CDR1 SEHNR and CDR2 FQNEAQ (reference sequence). The germline V and J ends were trimmed by 5 bases and 2 bases, with 12 bases remaining between them. The CDR3 contains 14 residues. CDR3 nucleotides: TGTGCCAGCAGCAAACAGGCTCTAAACACTGAAGCTTTCTTT. The encoded protein is CASSKQALNTEAFF. Together with reference TRBV7-9 and TRBJ1-1, the CDR3 gives the full variable domain: DTGVSQNPRHKITKRGQNVTFRCDPISEHNRLYWYRQTLGQGPEFLTYFQNEAQLEKSRLLSDRFSAERPKGSFSTLEIQRTEQGDSAMYLCASSKQALNTEAFFGQGTRLTVV.

This clonotype was observed many times. The chain links TRBV6-2 or TRBV6-3 to TRBJ2-3; 7 bases match TRBD2. The CDR3 is made up of 14 amino acids. After removal of 4 bases from V and 0 bases from J, the junction contained 1 base not matched to a gene. Germline V CDR1 and CDR2: MNHEY, SVGEGT. As DNA, the CDR3 is TGTGCCAGCAGTTCAGCGGGGAGCACAGATACGCAGTATTTT. Its translation: CASSSAGSTDTQYF.

The chain couples TRBV20-1 to TRBJ2-7; a possible D gene is TRBD1 (6 bases). Germline loops: CDR1 DFQATT, CDR2 SNEGSKA (reference sequence). Trimming left V 6 bases short and J 1 base short, with 16 bases between. The CDR3 covers 14 residues. CDR3 bases: TGCAGTGCAAGCTCTGGACAGTTTTCCTACGAGCAGTACTTC. Its translation is CSASSGQFSYEQYF.

The gene calls are TRBV6-5 and TRBJ2-6; 9 bases line up with TRBD1. The length of the CDR3 is 19 residues. The junction had 14 bases not matched to a gene; V was cut back by 6 bases and J by 2 bases. Germline CDR1 MNHEY, CDR2 SVGAGI. CDR3 sequence: CASRAPPGQGPPGANVLTF. DNA of the CDR3: TGTGCCAGCAGGGCGCCTCCGGGACAGGGTCCGCCTGGGGCCAACGTCCTGACTTTC.

This clonotype was observed at least ten times. The chain uses TRBV12-3 or TRBV12-4 and TRBJ2-3, with no clear D. The CDR3 runs 14 residues. The V end lost 0 bases, the J end lost 4 bases, and 8 bases lay between the germline ends. In DNA form, the CDR3 reads TGTGCCAGCAGTTTAGCGAGACGGGCAGATACGCAGTATTTT. As protein: CASSLARRADTQYF.

This clonotype was seen more than once but under ten times. The V call is TRBV7-6, the J call TRBJ1-2; possible D gene TRBD1, 6 bases. CDR1 is SGHVS and CDR2 is FNYEAQ in the germline V gene. V was shortened by 6 bases and J by 6 bases, with 14 bases between the two germline ends. CDR3 length: 13 amino acids. In nucleotides, the CDR3 is TGTGCCAGCAGACCCTTGGGGGGCGATGGCTACACCTTC. Amino acids: CASRPLGGDGYTF.

Many counts were recorded for this clonotype. This chain uses TRBV20-1 with TRBJ1-6; 10 bases are shared with TRBD1. This CDR3 has 13 amino acids. CDR1 and CDR2 from the germline V gene are DFQATT and SNEGSKA (reference sequence). The V and J ends lost 6 bases and 7 bases, in that order; junction bases with no gene match: 3. CDR3 DNA sequence: TGCAGTGCAGGACAGGGGGGGAATTCACCCCTCCACTTT. As protein: CSAGQGGNSPLHF.

The chain joins TRBV12-3 or TRBV12-4 to TRBJ2-3; TRBD2 matches at 10 bases. The V gene end was trimmed by 5 bases and the J gene end by 2 bases; junction bases not matched to a gene: 10. This CDR3 region has 17 residues. The CDR3, as DNA: TGTGCCAGCAGTCCAGCCCCGGGACTAGCGTTCACAGATACGCAGTATTTT. Amino acids: CASSPAPGLAFTDTQYF.

The chain joins TRBV29-1 to TRBJ1-2, with 7 nucleotides matching TRBD1. Germline-derived CDR1 and CDR2 are SQVTM and ANQGSEA. V lost 6 bases to trimming and J lost 8 bases; unmatched junction nucleotides: 3. This CDR3 region has 10 residues. Here the CDR3 reads CSVDRDGYTF. The CDR3 coding sequence is TGCAGCGTCGACAGGGACGGCTACACCTTC.

This clonotype has at least ten counts. This rearrangement joins TRBV12-3 or TRBV12-4 to TRBJ1-5; 7 bases line up with TRBD1. The CDR3 totals 15 residues. The trim removed 6 bases at V and 2 bases at J, leaving 7 bases unmatched. The CDR3 sequence: CASSITGAGNQPQHF. For the CDR3, the DNA is TGTGCCAGCAGCATAACAGGGGCGGGCAATCAGCCCCAGCATTTT.

The J gene is TRBJ1-1, the V gene TRBV5-6; D remains ambiguous. Trimming removed 4 bases at V and 4 bases at J, with 20 bases between. The CDR3 has 16 amino acids. The germline CDR1 and CDR2 sequences are SGHDT and YYEEEE. CDR3 in DNA: TGTGCCAGCAGCCTGACCCATGCCATTAGGGTCACTGAAGCTTTCTTT. This sequence encodes CASSLTHAIRVTEAFF.

In this sample, this clonotype turned up many times. The chain joins TRBV11-2 to TRBJ2-5; TRBD1 matches 11 bases. This CDR3 contains 15 residues. Unmatched junction bases numbered 7, after V lost 8 bases and J lost 2 bases. Germline V gene data show CDR1 as SGHAT and CDR2 as FQNNGV. CDR3: CASGRTGGVQETQYF. The DNA for the CDR3 is TGTGCCAGCGGAAGGACAGGGGGCGTACAAGAGACCCAGTACTTC.

This clonotype was observed a few times. The chain employs TRBV5-5 and TRBJ2-5; D is perhaps TRBD1 (6 bases). CDR3 length equals 16 residues. V lost 3 bases and J 1 base, leaving 16 bases between the germline ends. Germline loops: CDR1 SGHKS, CDR2 YYEKEE (reference sequence). The chain's CDR3 is CASSSIQGIGQETQYF. The CDR3 nucleotides are TGTGCCAGCAGCTCGATTCAGGGGATCGGCCAAGAGACCCAGTACTTC.

This clonotype turned up a few times. V is TRBV6-2 or TRBV6-3 and J is TRBJ2-4, with 7 nucleotides matching TRBD1. The CDR3 is made up of 16 amino acids. Looked up from germline, CDR1 is MNHEY and CDR2 is SVGEGT. V dropped 6 bases and J dropped 0; count of bases not matched to a gene: 8. CDR3 in amino acids: CASRPDRDLAKNIQYF. The CDR3, as DNA: TGTGCCAGCAGACCCGACAGGGATCTAGCCAAAAACATTCAGTACTTC.

In its sample, this clonotype was seen a few times. The chain joins TRBV7-2 to TRBJ2-7; tentatively, D is TRBD2 (5 bases). Looked up from germline, CDR1 is SGHTA and CDR2 is FQGNSA. The length of the CDR3 is 13 residues. V lost 5 bases and J lost 1, with 9 bases in between. The CDR3 region has the DNA TGTGCCAGCAGCCAGAGGGCATCCTACGAGCAGTACTTC. It yields the protein CASSQRASYEQYF.

This clonotype showed up just a few times. This chain joins TRBV7-2 and TRBJ1-3, with unresolved D. The V end lost 4 bases, the J end lost 8 bases, and 15 bases lay between the germline ends. The CDR3 runs 14 residues. Germline values: CDR1 SGHTA, CDR2 FQGNSA. CDR3 nucleotides: TGTGCCAGCAGCTCCGGACTGCCGGTACACACCATATATTTT. It is translated as CASSSGLPVHTIYF.

This clonotype has at least ten counts. CDR3 nucleotide sequence: TGTGCCAGCAGTTCCGGACTAGCGGGGGGGCAAGAGACCCAGTACTTC. Translation: CASSSGLAGGQETQYF. This chain links TRBV27 with TRBJ2-5; 15 bases match TRBD2. Germline assignment: CDR1 MNHEY and CDR2 SMNVEV (reference sequence). The junction had 2 bases not matched to a gene; V was cut back by 4 bases and J by 2 bases. There are 16 residues in the CDR3.

This clonotype was counted at least ten times. The CDR3 here is CSVLGETQYF. The CDR3 region has the DNA TGCAGCGTTTTAGGAGAGACCCAGTACTTC. This rearrangement joins TRBV29-1 to TRBJ2-5, with no clear D. CDR1 SQVTM and CDR2 ANQGSEA come from the germline V gene. The CDR3 is 10 residues long. Trimming stripped 5 bases from V and 4 bases from J, with 5 bases between.

The chain recombines TRBV20-1 with TRBJ2-7, with 9 bases lining up with TRBD1. V dropped 6 bases and J dropped 4; count of bases not matched to a gene: 10. Germline CDR1 and CDR2: DFQATT and SNEGSKA (reference sequence). The CDR3 extends over 14 amino acids. CDR3 region: CSAQKGQGLYEQYF. CDR3 nucleotide sequence: TGCAGTGCCCAAAAGGGACAGGGCCTTTACGAGCAGTACTTC.

The V call is TRBV28, the J call TRBJ2-7; no definite D call. CDR1 is MDHEN, CDR2 SYDVKM, per germline. This CDR3 spans 13 amino acids. Trimming took off 1 base at V and 3 bases at J, with 7 bases between the two ends. The CDR3 is CASSLYNGYEQYF. The CDR3 DNA reads TGTGCCAGCAGTTTATACAACGGCTACGAGCAGTACTTC.

Ten or more counts support this clonotype. The DNA for the CDR3 is TGTGCCAGCAGTTTAAGGCGGACGCGTTCGAACACCGGGGAGCTGTTTTTT. Residues: CASSLRRTRSNTGELFF. The rearrangement uses TRBV28 and TRBJ2-2; no firm D call. Germline CDR1 reads MDHEN; CDR2 reads SYDVKM. Trimming removed 2 bases from V and 0 bases from J, with 13 bases in between. This CDR3 contains 17 residues.

This clonotype was seen a single time. The chain couples TRBV18 to TRBJ2-7; 11 bases line up with TRBD2. With V trimmed by 4 bases and J by 3 bases, 14 bases remained unmatched. The V gene's germline CDR1 is KGHSH and CDR2 LQKENI. This CDR3 spans 18 amino acids. The CDR3 DNA reads as TGTGCCAGCTCACTGGGTCGGGTGGGACTAGCGGAACTCTACGAGCAGTACTTC. Translation: CASSLGRVGLAELYEQYF.

This clonotype was counted many times. This chain links TRBV7-2 with TRBJ2-5, with D perhaps given as TRBD1 or TRBD2 (5 bases each). The ends were cut back, 5 bases at V and 10 bases at J, with 17 bases in the middle. Germline assignment: CDR1 SGHTA and CDR2 FQGNSA. This CDR3 region has 13 residues. In DNA, the CDR3 is TGTGCCAGCAGCATAACAGGCCGACGGGACCAGTACTTC. Translated, it gives CASSITGRRDQYF.

Ten or more counts support this clonotype. This sequence joins TRBV9 and TRBJ2-1; D might be TRBD2 (5 bases). Looked up from germline, CDR1 is SGDLS and CDR2 is YYNGEE. Trimming took 0 bases from V and 0 from J, leaving 13 bases between them. The CDR3 spans 17 residues. The CDR3 loop reads CASSVVPSRSSYNEQFF. The DNA of the CDR3 is TGTGCCAGCAGCGTAGTCCCTAGCCGGAGCTCCTACAATGAGCAGTTCTTC.

On this clonotype: A much larger clone differs by one base, so this may be a read error. The J gene is TRBJ2-5, the V gene TRBV12-5; TRBD2 matches 15 bases. The germline gives CDR1 LGHNT, CDR2 FRNRAP. This CDR3 has 16 residues. CDR3 residues: CTSGLGTSGGQETQYF. As DNA, the CDR3 is TGTACTAGTGGTTTGGGGACTAGCGGGGGGCAAGAGACCCAGTACTTC.